This TCR beta chain was sequenced in a study of identical twins. MiXCR, run by TCRdb on the 5' RACE reads, gives a single entry per CDR3 protein. The sample has 600,000 to 800,000 distinct CDR3 sequences, around 21% seen once. Germline CDR1 and CDR2: DFQATT and SNEGSKA (reference sequence). The V end lost 7 bases, the J end lost 6 bases, and 8 bases lay between the germline ends. The CDR3 totals 10 residues. The sample was also linked to a second study, of T cells expressing NK-cell markers.

Sequencing was performed on PBMCs. The TCR comes from a woman younger than 35 in good health. The rearrangement links TRBV20-1 to TRBJ2-3, with D perhaps TRBD1 (5 bases). DNA for the CDR3: TGCAGTGAGGGGCGGGATACGCAGTATTTT. Its translation: CSEGRDTQYF.